These T cell receptor beta chains were read from a single sample in a study of T cell clones after liver transplantation. Profiling relied on immunoSEQ multiplex PCR, and the TCRdb table lists in-frame clones only, not all of them. Counted here are about 45,000 clones, 70% to 90% occurring once; the ten biggest clones make up more than 2%. Sequencing used CD4+ T cells from blood, obtained 24 months after liver transplant. The receptors stem from a human patient who received a liver transplant. Part of the T cell pool may stem from the graft donor. The conserved cysteine and the conserved F or W are not part of the CDR3 here. Not every row has a clone size; where given, it reads once, few, many or a size class.

. TRBJ1-2 TRBV7-2 ASRENAVLQANYGYT
. TRBJ1-1 TRBV30 AWSLVAADTEAF
. TRBJ2-2 TRBV6-1 ASSVFPKGTGELF
. TRBJ1-5 TRBV27 ASWALYQPQH
. TRBJ2-5 TRBV7-2 ASSYRTGNGETQY
. TRBJ1-4 TRBV2 ASKVEKLF
. TRBJ1-2 TRBV6-5 ASGYDRAPYGYT
. TRBJ2-7 TRBV6-1 ASSEEGGGAYEQY
. TRBJ2-3 TRBV4-2 ASSQDIGGDSDTQY
. TRBJ2-7 TRBV7-3 ASSLSAGGTYEQY
. TRBJ2-3 TRBV18 ASSPPGNTDTQY
. TRBJ1-4 TRBV2 ASRPQGGAANEKLF
. TRBJ2-3 TRBV5-3 ARSTRGRRGPRDTQY
. TRBJ2-7 TRBV2 ASSPDGEKY
once TRBJ2-5 TRBV2 ASSEAGGPGETQY
once TRBJ2-1 TRBV23-1 ASSQWSPGMSYNEQF
. TRBJ1-1 TRBV28 ASSYRRTEAF
. TRBJ1-2 TRBV6-1 ASREGGANGYT
. TRBJ2-7 TRBV25-1 ASSEYWDKGSYEQY
. TRBJ1-2 TRBV9 ASSAGTAANYGYT
. TRBJ2-7 TRBV5-1 ASSLGTGEYEQY
. TRBJ2-1 TRBV7-3 ASRYGQGRLPYNEQF
. TRBJ1-1 TRBV4-1 ASSQLAEGWRTEAF
once TRBJ2-6 TRBV2 ASRNRVSGANVLT
. TRBJ1-3 TRBV7-8 ASSLAGRADTIY
. TRBJ2-5 TRBV5-1 ASRSGPDSPQY
. TRBJ2-3 TRBV18 ASSPRPWDTERSTDTQY
. TRBJ2-1 TRBV6-5 ASSYSSSGWRF
. TRBJ1-1 TRBV27 ASSIQGHEAF
. TRBJ2-1 TRBV29-1 SAPGTSGYTYNEQF
. TRBJ1-1 TRBV5-1 ASSLAGNTEAF
few TRBJ1-5 TRBV19 ASSLPQRNNQPQH
once TRBJ1-4 TRBV5-1 ASSTNPGQGAEKLF
. TRBJ1-5 TRBV4-1 ASSQGGGRGNQPQH
. TRBJ2-5 TRBV6-6 ASSSGGRIRETQY
. TRBJ2-2 TRBV6-5 ASRRAPEGVGELF
. TRBJ2-7 TRBV10-3 AISESGTDLYEQY
few TRBJ1-1 TRBV5-1 ASSLGHTITSNTEAF
. TRBJ2-7 TRBV6-5 ASSYSDAGTGEQY
. TRBJ2-1 TRBV5-1 ASSGFFGGNEQF
. TRBJ1-1 TRBV21-1 AGTILQGKNTEAF
. TRBJ2-3 TRBV6-6 ASSYRDTQY
. TRBJ2-3 TRBV2 ASSDYRSSPTDTQY
. TRBJ2-7 TRBV2 ASSQKENEQY
. TRBJ2-1 TRBV2 ASSGTSGRDNEQF
. TRBJ2-1 TRBV27 ASSLLTSGNYNEQF
. TRBJ1-5 TRBV6-1 ASSEGSDRYNQPQH
. TRBJ1-1 TRBV28 ASSLSPFTGKGTEAF
. TRBJ2-5 TRBV10-1 ASSGQGGTQY
. TRBJ2-5 TRBV7-7 ASSLAAGDRETQY
. TRBJ1-4 TRBV28 ASSWNEKLF
. . TRBV5-1 ASSQPGQGAYEQY
. TRBJ1-1 TRBV27 ASSLVGQGANTEAF
. TRBJ1-1 TRBV27 ASRGNTEAF
. TRBJ1-1 TRBV28 ASSLLGLSPF
. TRBJ1-6 TRBV6-1 ATWVGQAANSPLH
. TRBJ1-5 TRBV7-6 ASSSLLGDSMSNQPQH
. TRBJ1-3 TRBV19 ASTSGLTGGNTIY
. TRBJ1-4 TRBV7-9 ASRNAQRTNEKLF